This passage covers 26 T cell receptor beta chains from one sample sequenced in a study of cytomegalovirus exposure and HLA in healthy donors. PCR amplification relied on 60 Vbeta primers (plus 13 Jbeta primers). The repertoire was sequenced with immunoSEQ multiplex PCR; TCRdb's copy has only in-frame clones and lacks some. The table records around 39,000 clones, roughly 60% of them present only once. Input material: PBMCs. Receptors were obtained from a human donor in good health.

The J gene is TRBJ1-1, the V gene TRBV6-5; D uncertain. V shed 8 bases and J shed 1 base, with 11 bases lying between them. The CDR3 contains 13 residues. In germline, CDR1 is MNHEY, CDR2 SVGAGI. CDR3 residues: CASWSVANTEAFF. In DNA form, the CDR3 reads TGTGCCAGCTGGTCCGTAGCGAACACTGAAGCTTTCTTT.

This clone was counted once. The rearrangement links TRBV7-2 to TRBJ2-7; 7 bases are a match to TRBD1. V was pared by 6 bases and J by 2 bases, with 7 bases of the junction left unmatched. The CDR3 has 14 amino acids. CDR1 SGHTA and CDR2 FQGNSA come from the germline V gene. The chain's CDR3 is CASRGDTGAYEQYF. CDR3 DNA: TGTGCCAGCAGAGGGGACACAGGGGCCTACGAGCAGTACTTC. Variable domain in full (rest from reference TRBV7-2 and TRBJ2-7): GAGVSQSPSNKVTEKGKDVELRCDPISGHTALYWYRQSLGQGLEFLIYFQGNSAPDKSGLPSDRFSAERTGGSVSTLTIQRTQQEDSAVYLCASRGDTGAYEQYFGPGTRLTVT.

The rearrangement links TRBV2 to TRBJ1-2; D call uncertain. There are 14 residues in the CDR3. Between the trimmed V and J ends, which lost 2 bases and 6 bases, there was a span of 13 bases. Germline-derived CDR1 and CDR2 are SNHLY and FYNNEI. Here the CDR3 reads CASSEQRTGNGYTF. Here the CDR3 DNA reads TGTGCCAGCAGTGAACAGCGTACGGGGAATGGCTACACCTTC.

The chain joins TRBV2 to TRBJ2-5, with 9 bases matching TRBD2. The junction had 6 bases not matched to a gene; V was cut back by 0 bases and J by 4 bases. The CDR3 is 16 amino acids. Per the germline V gene, CDR1 is SNHLY and CDR2 is FYNNEI. The DNA of the CDR3 is TGTGCCAGCAGTGAAGCGCGCGGGGGGGCGGGAGAGACCCAGTACTTC. This encodes CASSEARGGAGETQYF.

This sequence joins TRBV5-5 and TRBJ1-2, with 8 positions matching TRBD1. The CDR3 runs 13 residues. J lost 8 bases, V lost 1 base, and 4 bases had no gene match. CDR1 is SGHKS and CDR2 is YYEKEE in the germline V gene (reference sequence). The CDR3 is CASSLLTGAGYTF. In nucleotides, the CDR3 is TGTGCCAGCAGCTTGTTGACAGGGGCCGGCTACACCTTC.

The rearrangement uses TRBV18 and TRBJ1-3; a weak D match, TRBD1 (6 bases). The CDR3 sequence is 16 residues long. Germline loops: CDR1 KGHSH, CDR2 LQKENI. V lost 6 bases and J 7 bases, leaving 22 bases between the germline ends. Here the CDR3 reads CASSRYKGDASNTIYF. For the CDR3, the DNA is TGTGCCAGCTCCCGGTATAAGGGGGACGCCAGTAACACCATATATTTT.

The chain uses TRBV21-1 and TRBJ2-5; TRBD2, the table's D call, lacks a check against the DNA. TRBV21-1 counts as a pseudogene. The CDR3 has 16 residues. The CDR3 protein is CASSDLEWRAQETQYF. CDR3 DNA sequence: TGTGCCAGCAGCGACCTCGAATGGAGGGCCCAAGAGACCCAGTACTTC.

This clone was recorded only once. The CDR3 sequence: CASSNWGYPYTDTQYF. In DNA, the CDR3 is TGTGCCAGCAGCAACTGGGGCTACCCATACACAGATACGCAGTATTTT. This chain joins TRBV7-2 and TRBJ2-3; a weak D match, TRBD1 (5 bases). With 5 bases removed from V and 2 bases from J, the gap between germline ends came to 17 bases. Germline assignment: CDR1 SGHTA and CDR2 FQGNSA. CDR3 size: 16 residues. Drawing the rest from reference TRBV7-2 and TRBJ2-3, the complete variable domain is GAGVSQSPSNKVTEKGKDVELRCDPISGHTALYWYRQSLGQGLEFLIYFQGNSAPDKSGLPSDRFSAERTGGSVSTLTIQRTQQEDSAVYLCASSNWGYPYTDTQYFGPGTRLTVL.

The chain has TRBV4-1 and TRBJ1-2; the match to TRBD1 covers 9 bases. CDR1 is MGHRA, CDR2 YSYEKL, per germline. The CDR3 runs to 16 residues. Losses at the gene ends were 3 bases for V and 2 bases for J; bases not matched to a gene: 7. CDR3 sequence reads: CASSQTGQGINYGYTF. For the CDR3, the DNA is TGCGCCAGCAGCCAGACGGGACAGGGAATAAACTATGGCTACACCTTC.

This clone has just one count. This chain links TRBV7-2 with TRBJ1-5, with 11 bases fitting TRBD1. Losses at the gene ends were 5 bases for V and 5 bases for J; bases not matched to a gene: 8. Germline V gene data show CDR1 as SGHTA and CDR2 as FQGNSA. The CDR3 runs to 16 residues. DNA of the CDR3: TGTGCCAGCAGCGTGGTCGGGACAGGGGGATATCAGCCCCAGCATTTT. Protein sequence: CASSVVGTGGYQPQHF.

The chain combines TRBV7-2 with TRBJ2-5, with 11 bases lining up with TRBD2. Trimming at V came to 1 base and at J to 8 bases, leaving 9 bases not matched to a gene. The CDR3 totals 16 residues. In germline, CDR1 is SGHTA, CDR2 FQGNSA. This chain's CDR3 is CASSLVATSGGDTQYF. CDR3 in DNA: TGTGCCAGCAGCTTAGTTGCTACTAGCGGGGGAGACACCCAGTACTTC. The entire variable domain, with the rest obtained from reference TRBV7-2 and TRBJ2-5, is as follows: GAGVSQSPSNKVTEKGKDVELRCDPISGHTALYWYRQSLGQGLEFLIYFQGNSAPDKSGLPSDRFSAERTGGSVSTLTIQRTQQEDSAVYLCASSLVATSGGDTQYFGPGTRLLVL.

This clone has a handful of counts. The V and J genes are TRBV28 and TRBJ1-2, with D uncertain. V was shortened by 0 bases and J by 8 bases, with 7 bases between the two germline ends. Per the germline V gene, CDR1 is MDHEN and CDR2 is SYDVKM. The CDR3 spans 12 residues. The CDR3 spells CASSLWQAGYTF. The DNA of the CDR3 is TGTGCCAGCAGTTTATGGCAGGCCGGCTACACCTTC.

This chain links TRBV2 with TRBJ2-7; D uncertain. Trimming cost V 7 bases and J 2 bases, with 9 bases left between them. Germline-derived CDR1 and CDR2 are SNHLY and FYNNEI. The length of the CDR3 is 12 residues. The CDR3 DNA sequence: TGTGCCAGCACGGCGGCTGCCTACGAGCAGTACTTC. Translated, it gives CASTAAAYEQYF.

Here the CDR3 reads CASSQDSWRANEKLFF. The DNA for the CDR3 is TGCGCCAGCAGCCAAGATAGCTGGCGGGCTAATGAAAAACTGTTTTTT. J is TRBJ1-4 and V is TRBV4-1; D not resolved. The germline CDR1 and CDR2 sequences are MGHRA and YSYEKL. Trimming removed 0 bases at V and 3 bases at J, with 11 bases between. This CDR3 region has 16 residues.

V and J are TRBV7-2 and TRBJ2-7, with D hard to call. The CDR3 is 15 residues long. Germline V gene sequence: CDR1 SGHTA, CDR2 FQGNSA. The ends were cut back, 0 bases at V and 6 bases at J, with 15 bases in the middle. In DNA, the CDR3 is TGTGCCAGCAGCTTAGCACGAGGAATTGGTCTCGAGCAGTACTTC. Its translation: CASSLARGIGLEQYF.

The chain joins TRBV6-5 to TRBJ2-3; 10 bases fit TRBD2. The V gene end was trimmed by 6 bases and the J gene end by 7 bases; junction bases not matched to a gene: 10. CDR3 size: 15 residues. Germline V gene data show CDR1 as MNHEY and CDR2 as SVGAGI. The CDR3 DNA reads TGTGCCAGCAGCTCAGCGGGGGGGCCTCTGAATACGCAGTATTTT. This encodes CASSSAGGPLNTQYF.

The chain is built from TRBV28 and TRBJ1-5, with D perhaps matching TRBD1 (5 bases). Per germline, CDR1 MDHEN and CDR2 SYDVKM. Deletions cut 3 bases from V and 6 bases from J, with 12 bases between. This CDR3 is built from 14 residues. CDR3: CASSFGRVIQPQHF. The CDR3 bases are TGTGCCAGCAGTTTCGGCAGGGTCATTCAGCCCCAGCATTTT.

This clone showed up just once. The V gene is TRBV30, the J gene TRBJ1-5; D might be TRBD1 (5 bases). Germline V gene data show CDR1 as GTSNPN and CDR2 as SVGIG (reference sequence). V gave up 3 bases and J gave up 1 base, with 16 bases separating them. The CDR3 length is 16 residues. The CDR3 loop reads CAWSEGLAGSNQPQHF. The DNA of the CDR3 is TGTGCCTGGAGCGAAGGGTTAGCAGGGAGCAATCAGCCCCAGCATTTT.

This clone was seen more than once but under ten times. This chain connects TRBV5-1 to TRBJ2-5; TRBD1 might be the D (5 bases). CDR1 and CDR2 from the germline V gene are SGHRS and YFSETQ. V was clipped by 4 bases and J by 7 bases, with 17 bases between them. This CDR3 contains 14 residues. CDR3 bases: TGCGCCAGCAGCCCCCAACAGGCCTTCGGGACCCAGTACTTC. This sequence encodes CASSPQQAFGTQYF.

The chain links TRBV30 to TRBJ1-4; D is ambiguous. CDR3 size: 11 residues. The germline gives CDR1 GTSNPN, CDR2 SVGIG (reference sequence). The DNA of the CDR3 is TGTCAGGCCGAGCGGGATGAAAAACTGTTTTTT. This gives the protein CQAERDEKLFF.

The chain's CDR3 is CAWTIFGGLGGYTF. CDR3 DNA sequence: TGTGCCTGGACCATATTCGGGGGGTTAGGGGGCTACACCTTC. The rearrangement joins TRBV30 to TRBJ1-2; D is perhaps TRBD1 (5 bases). The length of the CDR3 is 14 residues. The V end was cut by 4 bases, the J end by 8 bases, with 20 bases between. The germline V gene has CDR1 GTSNPN and CDR2 SVGIG (reference sequence).

Note on this clone: The junction shows a germline mismatch at one end, possibly a read error. The chain has TRBV28 and TRBJ1-6; TRBD1 matches at 9 bases. In germline, CDR1 is MDHEN, CDR2 SYDVKM. This CDR3 comprises 15 residues. The CDR3 DNA follows: TGTGCCAGCAGTTTGTTGACAGGGGGGAATTCACTCCTCCACTTT. Amino acids: CASSLLTGGNSLLHF.

The V and J genes are TRBV6-1 and TRBJ1-6; TRBD1 matches at 7 bases. The CDR3 is made up of 17 amino acids. With 4 bases clipped from V and 3 bases from J, the junction kept 9 bases outside the gene matches. The germline gives CDR1 MNHNS, CDR2 SASEGT. The CDR3, as DNA: TGTGCCAGCAGTGGGCCATTGACAGGGAGCTATAATTCACCCCTCCACTTT. Amino acid sequence: CASSGPLTGSYNSPLHF.

V is TRBV7-8 and J is TRBJ2-1; 13 nucleotides match TRBD2. Germline V gene data show CDR1 as SGHVS and CDR2 as FQNEAQ. V was pared by 2 bases and J by 7 bases, with 17 bases of the junction left unmatched. This CDR3 has 20 residues. CDR3 in amino acids: CASSLRLRQLAGGPGNEQFF. The CDR3 nucleotides are TGTGCCAGCAGCTTACGGTTACGTCAACTAGCGGGGGGGCCTGGGAATGAGCAGTTCTTC. The full variable domain, its missing parts supplied by reference TRBV7-8 and TRBJ2-1, is GAGVSQSPRYKVAKRGQDVALRCDPISGHVSLFWYQQALGQGPEFLTYFQNEAQLDKSGLPSDRFFAERPEGSVSTLKIQRTQQEDSAVYLCASSLRLRQLAGGPGNEQFFGPGTRLTVL.

The chain links TRBV4-1 to TRBJ2-1; 7 bases align to TRBD2. The junction had 10 bases not matched to a gene; V was cut back by 0 bases and J by 8 bases. This CDR3 has 16 residues. Looked up from germline, CDR1 is MGHRA and CDR2 is YSYEKL. This CDR3 is CASSQEGAGRVDEQFF. CDR3 sequence (DNA): TGCGCCAGCAGCCAAGAAGGTGCAGGGAGGGTTGATGAGCAGTTCTTC.

The genes are TRBV2 and TRBJ1-2, with TRBD1 identical over 7 bases. Germline V gene data show CDR1 as SNHLY and CDR2 as FYNNEI. The J segment lost 4 bases and the V segment lost 5 bases, leaving 4 bases of the junction unmatched. This CDR3 has 13 amino acids. CDR3 amino acids: CASSRDSSYGYTF. In DNA, the CDR3 is TGTGCCAGCAGTCGGGACAGTTCCTATGGCTACACCTTC.